This T cell receptor (beta chain) stems from a study of CD8+ T cells in alopecia areata. Study at large: Tofacitinib was taken orally by treated patients, and the dose was 5 to 10 mg twice daily.

In each case, RNA was isolated and then reverse transcribed into cDNA as the sequencing template. Only in-frame clones appear in the TCRdb table, and some are missing; sequencing was by immunoSEQ multiplex PCR. Here the sample spans roughly 250,000 clones, roughly two thirds being singletons. General observations from the study: Shared TCR sequences were less clear between patients than in mice, possibly partly from HLA diversity. Lesional scalp, notably in alopecia totalis/universalis, had clonality above that of normal scalp.

As for this clone: Its antigen is currently unknown.

In germline, CDR1 is SGHNT, CDR2 YYREEE (reference sequence). CDR3 length equals 14 residues. Trimming took 0 bases from V and 3 from J, leaving 9 bases between them. The source was CD4+ T cells sorted from blood, collected at week 0. The gene calls are TRBV5-4 and TRBJ1-2; D is unclear. The receptor was isolated from a human donor with alopecia areata. CDR3 coding DNA: TGTGCCAGCAGCTTGGTCGGGAATGACTATGGCTACACCTTC. The encoded protein is CASSLVGNDYGYTF.